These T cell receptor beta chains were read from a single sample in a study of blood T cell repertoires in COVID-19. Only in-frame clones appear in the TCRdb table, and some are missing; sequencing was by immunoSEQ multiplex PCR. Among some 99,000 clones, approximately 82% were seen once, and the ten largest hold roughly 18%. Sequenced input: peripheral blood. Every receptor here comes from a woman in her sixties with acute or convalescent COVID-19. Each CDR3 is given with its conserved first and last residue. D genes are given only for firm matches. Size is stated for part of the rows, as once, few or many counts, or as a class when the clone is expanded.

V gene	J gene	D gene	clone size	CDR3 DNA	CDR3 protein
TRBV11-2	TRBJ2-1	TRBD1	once	TGTGCCAGTGGGACAGGGCCCACCAATGAGCAGTTCTTC	CASGTGPTNEQFF
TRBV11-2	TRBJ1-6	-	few	TGTGCCAGCAGCTTATTAGGGACAACTAATTCACCCCTCCACTTT	CASSLLGTTNSPLHF
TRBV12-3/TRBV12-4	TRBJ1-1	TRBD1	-	TGTGCCAGCAGTGGACAGGGTAGGACTGAAGCTTTCTTT	CASSGQGRTEAFF
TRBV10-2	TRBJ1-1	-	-	TGCGCCAGCAGTCCCCGGTCATTAGCTGAAGCTTTCTTT	CASSPRSLAEAFF
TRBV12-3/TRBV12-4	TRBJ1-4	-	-	TGTGCCAGCACCCAGGTTCCCAGGGAAAAACTGTTTTTT	CASTQVPREKLFF
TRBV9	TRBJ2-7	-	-	TGTGCCAGCAGCGCCCTTAGCTCCTACGAGCAGTACTTC	CASSALSSYEQYF
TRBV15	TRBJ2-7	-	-	TGTGCCACCAGCAGAGGCGGGGAGGTCTCCTACGAGCAGTACTTC	CATSRGGEVSYEQYF
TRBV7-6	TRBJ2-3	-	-	TGTGCCAGCAGCTCCCAAGGCGGCCAGATCACAGATACGCAGTATTTT	CASSSQGGQITDTQYF
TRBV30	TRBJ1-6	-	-	TGTGCCTGGAGACTCCCGGTCCATAATTCACCCCTCCACTTT	CAWRLPVHNSPLHF
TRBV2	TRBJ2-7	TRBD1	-	TGTGCCAGCAGACCCTCCCAGGGGGCGACCACCGAGCAGTACTTC	CASRPSQGATTEQYF
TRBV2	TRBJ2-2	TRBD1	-	TGTGCCAGCAGTCCCCCCGGGACAGGGAGGTCCGGGGAGCTGTTTTTT	CASSPPGTGRSGELFF
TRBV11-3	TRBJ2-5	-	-	TGTGCCAGCAGCGGGGGAGGAGAGACCCAGTACTTC	CASSGGGETQYF
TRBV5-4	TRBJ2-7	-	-	TGTGCCAGCAGCGCGGTCGGCGGGCTGGACGAGCAGTACTTC	CASSAVGGLDEQYF
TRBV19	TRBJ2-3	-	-	TGTGCCAGCAGTCCTAGCGGCACAGATACGCAGTATTTT	CASSPSGTDTQYF
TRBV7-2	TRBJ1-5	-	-	TGTGCCAGCAGCTTGAGAACAGTAGGGCCCCAGCATTTT	CASSLRTVGPQHF
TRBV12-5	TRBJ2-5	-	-	TGTGCTAGTGGCCTGGGGCTAGCCGGGGGGACCCAGTACTTC	CASGLGLAGGTQYF
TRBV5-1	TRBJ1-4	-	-	TGCGCCCGCCGACAAGAAAAACTGTTTTTT	CARRQEKLFF
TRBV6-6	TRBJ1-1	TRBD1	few	TGTGCCAGCAGTTACTGGGACAGCGCCACTGAAGCTTTCTTT	CASSYWDSATEAFF
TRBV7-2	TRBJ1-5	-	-	TGTGCCAGCAGCTCTAGCGGGAGGCCCAATCAGCCCCAGCATTTT	CASSSSGRPNQPQHF
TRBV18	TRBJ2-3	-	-	TGTGCCAGCTCACCTCCGGGAGCACATCGGTATTTT	CASSPPGAHRYF
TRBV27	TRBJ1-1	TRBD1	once	TGTGCCAGCAGCCCAACCGGGACAGCTTACACTGAAGCTTTCTTT	CASSPTGTAYTEAFF
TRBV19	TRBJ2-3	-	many	TGTGCCAGTAACAACGGGCTAGCGACAGATACGCAGTATTTT	CASNNGLATDTQYF
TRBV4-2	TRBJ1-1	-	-	TGTGCCAGCAGCCACTCAGCTGGGGCGAACACTGAAGCTTTCTTT	CASSHSAGANTEAFF
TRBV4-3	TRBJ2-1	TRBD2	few	TGCGCCAGCAGCCAAGAGCTGGGACTAGCGGTCCCGGGGGAGCAGTTCTTC	CASSQELGLAVPGEQFF
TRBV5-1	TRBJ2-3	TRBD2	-	TGCGCCAGCAGCCCCTGGTTAGGACTAGCGGGGGCCCGCACAGATACGCAGTATTTT	CASSPWLGLAGARTDTQYF
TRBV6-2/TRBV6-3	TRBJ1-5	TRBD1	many	TGTGCCAGCAGTTCGGGGCCGGGACAGGGGCATCAGCCCCAGCATTTT	CASSSGPGQGHQPQHF
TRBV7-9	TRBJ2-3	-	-	TGTGCCAGCAGCTTTACAGGGAACACAGATACGCAGTATTTT	CASSFTGNTDTQYF
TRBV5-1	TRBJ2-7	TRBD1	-	TGCGCCAGCAGCTTATCGGGACAGGGAGGGGAGCAGTACTTC	CASSLSGQGGEQYF
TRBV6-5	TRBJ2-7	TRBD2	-	TGTGCCAGCAGTTACCCCGAACTAGCGGGAGAATACGAGCAGTACTTC	CASSYPELAGEYEQYF
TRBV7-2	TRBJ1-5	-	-	TGTGCCAGCAGCTTATCCGTTTCTAGCAATCAGCCCCAGCATTTT	CASSLSVSSNQPQHF
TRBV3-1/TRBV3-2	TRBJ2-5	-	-	TGTGCCAGCAGCCAAGGAGCGGAGACCCAGTACTTC	CASSQGAETQYF
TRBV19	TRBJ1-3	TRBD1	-	TGTGCCAGTAGTTCCGAGGGGGCTCCCGGAAACACCATATATTTT	CASSSEGAPGNTIYF
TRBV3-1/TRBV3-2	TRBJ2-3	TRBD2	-	TGTGCCAGCAGCCAAGTAGCGGGATACACAGATACGCAGTATTTT	CASSQVAGYTDTQYF
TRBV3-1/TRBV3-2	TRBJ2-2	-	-	TGTGCCAGCAGCCAAGTTCCGGGAACCACGGCCGGGGAGCTGTTTTTT	CASSQVPGTTAGELFF
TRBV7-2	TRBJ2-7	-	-	TGTGCCAGCAGCAAGAGCGGATACGAGCAGTACTTC	CASSKSGYEQYF
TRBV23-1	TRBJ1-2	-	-	TGCGCCAGCCGGATCGGGGGGCGCAGAGTCCAAAACTATGGCTACACCTTC	CASRIGGRRVQNYGYTF
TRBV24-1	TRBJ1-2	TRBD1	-	TGTGCCACCAGAGGGACAGGGGGCGCGGGAGGCTACACCTTC	CATRGTGGAGGYTF
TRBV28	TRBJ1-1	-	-	TGTGCCAGCAGGAGGCCTGACAGAGTAAACACTGAAGCTTTCTTT	CASRRPDRVNTEAFF
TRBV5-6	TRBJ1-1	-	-	TGTGCCAGCAGCTTGATCAGGAACACTGAAGCTTTCTTT	CASSLIRNTEAFF
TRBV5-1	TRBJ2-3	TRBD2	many	TGCGCCAGCAGTCCAGCGGGGAACACAGATACGCAGTATTTT	CASSPAGNTDTQYF
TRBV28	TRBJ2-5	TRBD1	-	TGTGCCAGCAGTTTTACGCCGGGACAGCAAGAGACCCAGTACTTC	CASSFTPGQQETQYF
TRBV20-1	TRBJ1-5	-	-	TGCAGTGCTAGTGATAGTAGCAATCAGCCCCAGCATTTT	CSASDSSNQPQHF
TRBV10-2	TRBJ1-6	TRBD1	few	TGCGCCAGCAGCCCGACAGGGTTAACCCCACCCCTCCACTTT	CASSPTGLTPPLHF
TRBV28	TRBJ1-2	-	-	TGTGCCAGTTCAGGCCTCGGGGGAGGCTATGGCTACACCTTC	CASSGLGGGYGYTF
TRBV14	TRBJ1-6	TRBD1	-	TGTGCCAGCAGCCTACTTCCGGGACAGGGAAATTCACCCCTCCACTTT	CASSLLPGQGNSPLHF
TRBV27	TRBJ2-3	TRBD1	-	TGTGCCAGCAGTCCACGGGACAGGCGCACAGATACGCAGTATTTT	CASSPRDRRTDTQYF
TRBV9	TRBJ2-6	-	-	TGTGCCAGCACCACTCATACCCCCTCTGGGGCCAACGTCCTGACTTTC	CASTTHTPSGANVLTF
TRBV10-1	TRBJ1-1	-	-	TGCGCCAGCAGTGATGGACAGATGAACACTGAAGCTTTCTTT	CASSDGQMNTEAFF
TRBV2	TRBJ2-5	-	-	TGTGCCAGCAGTGAGCGGGACTCCAGAGAAGAGACCCAGTACTTC	CASSERDSREETQYF
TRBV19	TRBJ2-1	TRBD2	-	TGTGCCAGTAGAACCGGGACTAGCGGGGGGGGAGAGCAGTTCTTC	CASRTGTSGGGEQFF
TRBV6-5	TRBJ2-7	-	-	TGTGCCAGCGGACTGGCCCCTACATCCTACGAGCAGTACTTC	CASGLAPTSYEQYF
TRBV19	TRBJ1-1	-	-	TGTGCCAGTAGTAGTGGGGGGGCCACTGAAGCTTTCTTT	CASSSGGATEAFF
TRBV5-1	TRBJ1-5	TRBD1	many	TGCGCCAGCAGCCCTGGACAGGCGACGGGGCATCAGCCCCAGCATTTT	CASSPGQATGHQPQHF
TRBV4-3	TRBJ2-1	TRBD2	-	TGCGCCAGCCGCGGGAGGGGGTCCAATGAGCAGTTCTTC	CASRGRGSNEQFF
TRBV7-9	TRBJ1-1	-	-	TGTGCCAGCAGCCCGGGAGGGCGCCGAACTGAAGCTTTCTTT	CASSPGGRRTEAFF
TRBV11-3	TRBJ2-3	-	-	TGTGCCAGCAGCAGTCAGGGTTACGATACGCAGTATTTT	CASSSQGYDTQYF
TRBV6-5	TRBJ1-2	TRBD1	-	TGTGCCAGCAGTTACCGAAGATCGACAGGGGGCCATGGCTACACCTTC	CASSYRRSTGGHGYTF
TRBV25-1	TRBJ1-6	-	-	TGTGCCAGCAGTAAGGGGGAAGTGATCCAATCACCCCTCCACTTT	CASSKGEVIQSPLHF
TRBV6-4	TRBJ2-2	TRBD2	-	TGTGCCAGCAGTTGGAGCGGGGGAAACACCGGGGAGCTGTTTTTT	CASSWSGGNTGELFF
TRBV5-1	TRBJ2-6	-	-	TGCGCCAGCAGCGGGGACATCGCGGTGGGGGCCAACGTCCTGACTTTC	CASSGDIAVGANVLTF